These 19 T cell receptor beta chains came from one sample sequenced in a study of STAT5B mutations in CD4+ large granular lymphocyte leukemia. Sequencing used immunoSEQ multiplex PCR; TCRdb keeps in-frame clones, though not all of them. In the table there are about 34,000 clones, more than 75% of which are singletons. The sample taken for sequencing was CD4+ T cells from blood buffy coats. The receptors were gathered from a human donor in good health.

The chain employs TRBV2 and TRBJ1-5; D not resolved. Germline V CDR1 and CDR2: SNHLY, FYNNEI. This CDR3 has 13 residues. Trimming removed 9 bases at V and 3 bases at J, with 12 bases between. The CDR3 DNA reads as TGTGCCAGTGGAATCGGGCTCAATCAGCCCCAGCATTTT. It codes for CASGIGLNQPQHF.

This rearrangement joins TRBV6-1 to TRBJ2-7; 7 bases fit TRBD1. The CDR3 has 14 amino acids. The germline V gene has CDR1 MNHNS and CDR2 SASEGT. V lost 6 bases and J lost 3; bases outside the gene matches: 8. This chain's CDR3 is CASRMDRQLYEQYF. CDR3 bases: TGTGCCAGCAGGATGGACAGGCAACTCTACGAGCAGTACTTC.

This clone came up a few times. The chain links TRBV19 to TRBJ1-1, with D uncertain. The germline CDR1 and CDR2 sequences are LNHDA and SQIVND (reference sequence). V lost 7 bases, J lost 7 bases, and 13 bases lay in between. This CDR3 comprises 12 residues. DNA for the CDR3: TGTGCCAGTACCTCCCCCTCGGATGAAGCTTTCTTT. This translates into CASTSPSDEAFF.

The rearrangement uses TRBV25-1 and TRBJ1-2; TRBD1 matches at 7 bases. J was trimmed by 10 bases and V by 6 bases; bases with no gene match: 5. The CDR3 runs 11 residues. Germline V CDR1 and CDR2: MGHDK, SYGVNS. The CDR3 DNA reads TGTGCCAGCAGCCACAGGGGCTCCTACACCTTC. Translation: CASSHRGSYTF.

This clone was seen only a few times. The chain links TRBV7-2 to TRBJ1-1, with a weak D call TRBD1 (5 bases). CDR3 length equals 14 residues. Germline assignment: CDR1 SGHTA and CDR2 FQGNSA. Trimming left V 1 base short and J 3 bases short, with 9 bases between. The CDR3 loop reads CASSLGVQDTEAFF. As DNA, the CDR3 is TGTGCCAGCAGCTTAGGGGTACAGGACACTGAAGCTTTCTTT.

There are a few counts of this clone. This chain uses TRBV7-9 with TRBJ2-2, with 9 bases aligning to TRBD1. V was clipped by 5 bases and J by 3 bases; unmatched bases: 10. Germline loops: CDR1 SEHNR, CDR2 FQNEAQ (reference sequence). The CDR3 covers 17 residues. The CDR3 sequence: CASSRPDRGDHTGELFF. In DNA, the CDR3 is TGTGCCAGCAGCCGCCCGGACAGGGGCGACCACACCGGGGAGCTGTTTTTT.

The chain recombines TRBV7-8 with TRBJ1-1, with TRBD1 as a possible D gene (5 bases). Germline CDR1 and CDR2: SGHVS and FQNEAQ. Trimming removed 0 bases from V and 8 bases from J, with 10 bases in between. This CDR3 is 13 amino acids long. CDR3 coding DNA: TGTGCCAGCAGCTTAGCGGGGGGTAAGGAAGCTTTCTTT. Translating gives CASSLAGGKEAFF.

The chain carries TRBV2 and TRBJ1-4; TRBD1 aligns across 7 bases. V trimming: 2 bases; J trimming: 7 bases; junction bases outside the gene matches: 10. There are 16 residues in the CDR3. CDR1 is SNHLY and CDR2 is FYNNEI in the germline V gene. The chain's CDR3 is CASSEMAAGGGEKLFF. The CDR3 DNA reads TGTGCCAGCAGTGAAATGGCGGCAGGGGGGGGTGAAAAACTGTTTTTT. Supplemented by reference TRBV2 and TRBJ1-4, the full variable domain reads EPEVTQTPSHQVTQMGQEVILRCVPISNHLYFYWYRQILGQKVEFLVSFYNNEISEKSEIFDDQFSVERPDGSNFTLKIRSTKLEDSAMYFCASSEMAAGGGEKLFFGSGTQLSVL.

This clone has a handful of counts. The rearrangement links TRBV7-2 to TRBJ1-1, with 7 positions matching TRBD1. The J segment lost 1 base and the V segment lost 4 bases, leaving 6 bases of the junction unmatched. Germline assignment: CDR1 SGHTA and CDR2 FQGNSA. The CDR3 spans 15 residues. Here the CDR3 reads CASSSLDRTNTEAFF. The CDR3 nucleotides read TGTGCCAGCAGCTCGCTGGACAGGACGAACACTGAAGCTTTCTTT. Looking up the rest from reference TRBV7-2 and TRBJ1-1 gives the full variable domain: GAGVSQSPSNKVTEKGKDVELRCDPISGHTALYWYRQSLGQGLEFLIYFQGNSAPDKSGLPSDRFSAERTGGSVSTLTIQRTQQEDSAVYLCASSSLDRTNTEAFFGQGTRLTVV.

This clone was observed a handful of times. The rearrangement links TRBV7-9 to TRBJ2-7; D is unclear. The V gene's germline CDR1 is SEHNR and CDR2 FQNEAQ (reference sequence). This CDR3 is built from 13 residues. The V end lost 5 bases, the J end lost 2 bases, and 10 bases lay between the germline ends. The CDR3 DNA reads TGTGCCAGCAGCCAAAGGACGCCCTACGAGCAGTACTTC. Its translation is CASSQRTPYEQYF.

The chain couples TRBV7-9 to TRBJ1-4, with 9 positions matching TRBD1. With 5 bases clipped from V and 0 bases from J, the junction kept 10 bases outside the gene matches. CDR3 size: 18 residues. From germline, CDR1 is SEHNR and CDR2 FQNEAQ (reference sequence). CDR3 sequence (DNA): TGTGCCAGCAGCACCCGACAGGGGGTCTCCGCAACTAATGAAAAACTGTTTTTT. Protein: CASSTRQGVSATNEKLFF.

This rearrangement joins TRBV18 to TRBJ2-3; D ambiguous. The CDR3 consists of 14 residues. Germline-derived CDR1 and CDR2 are KGHSH and LQKENI. V gave up 3 bases and J gave up 5 bases, with 12 bases separating them. CDR3 residues: CASSPSGQVDTQYF. The CDR3 DNA sequence: TGTGCCAGCTCACCCTCGGGCCAGGTAGATACGCAGTATTTT. The full variable domain, in which reference TRBV18 and TRBJ2-3 provide the parts outside the CDR3, is NAGVMQNPRHLVRRRGQEARLRCSPMKGHSHVYWYRQLPEEGLKFMVYLQKENIIDESGMPKERFSAEFPKEGPSILRIQQVVRGDSAAYFCASSPSGQVDTQYFGPGTRLTVL.

In this sample, this clone turned up a few times. CDR3 bases: TGTGCCAGCACTGGGGATGGGGGGGCGAATGGCTACACCTTC. Its protein is CASTGDGGANGYTF. The gene calls are TRBV2 and TRBJ1-2; possibly TRBD1 for D (6 bases). The V gene lost 7 bases and the J gene lost 6 bases, with 18 bases spanning the gap. The germline V gene encodes CDR1 SNHLY and CDR2 FYNNEI. The CDR3 loop spans 14 amino acids.

CDR3 nucleotides: TGTGCCAGCAGTGAAGCAAGGGATACTGAAGCTTTCTTT. Translating it yields CASSEARDTEAFF. V gene TRBV2 combines with J gene TRBJ1-1; the D is unclear. V gave up 0 bases and J gave up 5 bases, with 7 bases separating them. Germline V lookup: CDR1 SNHLY, CDR2 FYNNEI. This CDR3 contains 13 residues.

This rearrangement joins TRBV4-1 to TRBJ2-1, with 8 nucleotides matching TRBD2. V shed 0 bases and J 5 bases; nucleotides not matched to a gene: 3. The germline V gene has CDR1 MGHRA and CDR2 YSYEKL. The CDR3 covers 15 residues. In DNA form, the CDR3 reads TGCGCCAGCAGCCAAGAAGGGACTAGAAACAATGAGCAGTTCTTC. Translating it yields CASSQEGTRNNEQFF.

This clone was counted a single time. The chain is built from TRBV5-1 and TRBJ1-6; D gene uncertain. Trimming cost V 0 bases and J 9 bases, with 13 bases left between them. The germline CDR1 and CDR2 sequences are SGHRS and YFSETQ. This CDR3 is 15 amino acids long. The CDR3 region is CASSLDRSGSSPLHF. CDR3 coding DNA: TGCGCCAGCAGCTTGGACAGATCGGGATCTTCACCCCTCCACTTT. The whole variable domain, filled in from reference TRBV5-1 and TRBJ1-6, reads KAGVTQTPRYLIKTRGQQVTLSCSPISGHRSVSWYQQTPGQGLQFLFEYFSETQRNKGNFPGRFSGRQFSNSRSEMNVSTLELGDSALYLCASSLDRSGSSPLHFGNGTRLTVT.

The chain uses TRBV7-9 and TRBJ1-2, with D unclear. The CDR3 extends over 13 amino acids. Trimming removed 1 base from V and 6 bases from J, with 9 bases in between. CDR1 SEHNR and CDR2 FQNEAQ come from the germline V gene (reference sequence). The CDR3 sequence is CASSLGEDHGYTF. The DNA for the CDR3 is TGTGCCAGCAGCTTAGGGGAGGACCATGGCTACACCTTC.

This chain uses TRBV6-5 with TRBJ1-1; 9 positions match TRBD1. V dropped 8 bases and J dropped 1; count of bases not matched to a gene: 8. The CDR3 is 15 amino acids. Germline V lookup: CDR1 MNHEY, CDR2 SVGAGI. CDR3 coding DNA: TGTGCCAGCGGGCGGACAGGGGCTAAGAACACTGAAGCTTTCTTT. It is translated as CASGRTGAKNTEAFF.

The chain uses TRBV4-1 and TRBJ1-5; D is ambiguous. With 3 bases removed from V and 5 bases from J, the gap between germline ends came to 14 bases. The V gene's germline CDR1 is MGHRA and CDR2 YSYEKL. The CDR3 is 15 residues long. This CDR3 is CASSQRRGYDQPQHF. The CDR3, as DNA: TGCGCCAGCAGCCAGAGAAGAGGTTATGATCAGCCCCAGCATTTT.